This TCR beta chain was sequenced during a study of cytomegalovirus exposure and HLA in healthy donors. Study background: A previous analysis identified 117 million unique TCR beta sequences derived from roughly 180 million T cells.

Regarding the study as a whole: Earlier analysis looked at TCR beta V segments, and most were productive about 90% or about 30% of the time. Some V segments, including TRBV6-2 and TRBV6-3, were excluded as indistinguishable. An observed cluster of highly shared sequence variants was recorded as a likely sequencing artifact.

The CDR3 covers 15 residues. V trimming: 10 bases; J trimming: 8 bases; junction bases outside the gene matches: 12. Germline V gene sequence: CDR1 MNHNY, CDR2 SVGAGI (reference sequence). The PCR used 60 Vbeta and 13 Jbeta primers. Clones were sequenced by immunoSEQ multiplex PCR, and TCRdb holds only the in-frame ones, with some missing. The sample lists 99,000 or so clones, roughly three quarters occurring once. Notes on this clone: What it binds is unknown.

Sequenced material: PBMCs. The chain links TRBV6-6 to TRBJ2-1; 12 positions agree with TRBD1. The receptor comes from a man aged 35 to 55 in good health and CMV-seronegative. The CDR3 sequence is CATRPGTGGLDEQFF. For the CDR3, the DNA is TGTGCCACTAGACCGGGGACAGGGGGCTTGGATGAGCAGTTCTTC.